One and the same sample provided the 4 T cell receptor beta chains below, sequenced in a study of identical twins. Each CDR3 protein is one row after TCRdb ran MiXCR on the 5' RACE reads. The table has under 350,000 distinct CDR3 sequences, roughly 9% seen once. These data were likewise used in another study, on yellow fever vaccine responses in identical twins.

The sample taken for sequencing was CD8+ T cells sorted from blood. The receptors here all came from a woman aged 18-35 years in good health.

In its sample, this clonotype was seen a few times. V is TRBV30 and J is TRBJ2-1, with a possible D match to TRBD2 (6 bases). CDR3 size: 13 residues. The V and J ends lost 1 base and 4 bases respectively, with 8 bases between them. Germline-derived CDR1 and CDR2 are GTSNPN and SVGIG (reference sequence). The CDR3 reads CAWSAREYNEQFF. Written as DNA, the CDR3 is TGTGCCTGGAGTGCCCGGGAGTACAATGAGCAGTTCTTC.

The chain has TRBV7-8 and TRBJ2-7; 14 positions match TRBD2. There are 15 residues in the CDR3. The V segment lost 3 bases and the J segment 6 bases; nucleotides outside the gene matches: 4. The germline V gene has CDR1 SGHVS and CDR2 FQNEAQ. Here the CDR3 DNA reads TGTGCCAGCAGCTTTCCGGGACTAGCGGGAGCCGAGCAGTACTTC. Protein product: CASSFPGLAGAEQYF.

This sequence joins TRBV5-4 and TRBJ1-1; no reliable D call. CDR3 length: 13 amino acids. Germline loops: CDR1 SGHNT, CDR2 YYREEE (reference sequence). V was cut by 3 bases and J by 1 base, with 7 bases left in between. The CDR3 is CASSSEGNTEAFF. The CDR3 DNA sequence: TGTGCCAGCAGCTCCGAAGGGAACACTGAAGCTTTCTTT.

CDR3 in amino acids: CASSLAMWNEQFF. CDR3 coding DNA: TGTGCCAGCAGTTTAGCTATGTGGAATGAGCAGTTCTTC. The rearrangement links TRBV27 to TRBJ2-1; D is uncertain. Germline V gene sequence: CDR1 MNHEY, CDR2 SMNVEV (reference sequence). This CDR3 has 13 amino acids. Trimming removed 2 bases at V and 7 bases at J, with 9 bases between.